The 18 T cell receptor beta chains in this list originate from one sample, sequenced in a study of Ad26.COV2.S vaccination and SARS-CoV-2 variants (dated by TCRdb to the early 2020s). Read against the paper, the sample's time point label means: individuals recovered from natural SARS-CoV-2 infection. Library preparation used the immunoSEQ multiplex PCR assay. Here the immuneACCESS table is served through TCRdb, limited to in-frame sequences with V and J called. Missing clones are a known gap in these copies; in checked studies unresolved V genes cover under half, and the rest lacks a known reason. Here the sample has roughly 380,000 clones; about 91% occur a single time. Of the sample, around 4.2% falls within the top ten clones. Sequenced material: peripheral blood, taken after recovery from COVID-19. Receptors originate from a human donor who had recovered from COVID-19.

The V gene is TRBV11-2, the J gene TRBJ2-2; TRBD2 might be the D (6 bases). From germline, CDR1 is SGHAT and CDR2 FQNNGV. The length of the CDR3 is 16 residues. V gave up 3 bases and J gave up 3 bases, with 14 bases separating them. The CDR3 DNA is TGTGCCAGCAGCTTTAAGCCGGGGGAGGACACCGGGGAGCTGTTTTTT. Translated: CASSFKPGEDTGELFF.

The rearrangement joins TRBV5-6 to TRBJ2-7; D not resolved. Per germline, CDR1 SGHDT and CDR2 YYEEEE. Trimming pared 0 bases from V and 6 bases from J, leaving 7 bases between. The CDR3 sequence is 12 residues long. CDR3 coding DNA: TGTGCCAGCAGCTTGGAAGGGTTCGAGCAGTACTTC. This codes for CASSLEGFEQYF.

This chain joins TRBV13 and TRBJ2-1; a possible D gene is TRBD2 (6 bases). The germline CDR1 and CDR2 sequences are PRHDT and FYEKMQ (reference sequence). The V and J ends lost 0 bases and 5 bases respectively, with 8 bases between them. CDR3 size: 14 residues. CDR3 nucleotides: TGTGCCAGCAGCTTAGGGACTAGAGACAATGAGCAGTTCTTC. Translated: CASSLGTRDNEQFF.

This chain connects TRBV18 to TRBJ1-2, with 9 bases lining up with TRBD1. This CDR3 has 14 amino acids. With 6 bases clipped from V and 3 bases from J, the junction kept 5 bases outside the gene matches. CDR1 and CDR2 from the germline V gene are KGHSH and LQKENI. As DNA, the CDR3 is TGTGCCAGCTCTCGGACAGGGGTAGACTATGGCTACACCTTC. Translation gives CASSRTGVDYGYTF.

V usage is TRBV3-1 (or the pseudogene TRBV3-2) and J usage is TRBJ2-7; 11 bases map to TRBD2. The CDR3 consists of 15 residues. Germline values: CDR1 LGHDT, CDR2 YNNKEL (reference sequence). Germline trimming cut 4 bases from V and 7 bases from J; bases unmatched to any gene: 9. The DNA for the CDR3 is TGTGCCAGCAGCCCAGATAGCGGGGGGGCCCGTGAGCAGTACTTC. Translated, it gives CASSPDSGGAREQYF.

For the CDR3, the DNA is TGTGCCAGCAGTCGCAATCCGGGTCAATCCAATGAGCAGTTCTTC. It specifies CASSRNPGQSNEQFF. The chain joins TRBV3-1 (or the pseudogene TRBV3-2) to TRBJ2-1; D gene uncertain. Per germline, CDR1 LGHDT and CDR2 YNNKEL (reference sequence). There are 15 residues in the CDR3. Trimming removed 6 bases from V and 6 bases from J, with 18 bases in between.

The rearrangement uses TRBV6-1 and TRBJ2-1; D gene ambiguous. The CDR3 runs 15 residues. With 2 bases removed from V and 14 bases from J, the gap between germline ends came to 22 bases. From germline, CDR1 is MNHNS and CDR2 SASEGT. The CDR3 nucleotides read TGTGCCAGCAGTGAATACGGGTCTTCAGTCGCTAGGGAGTTCTTC. This gives the protein CASSEYGSSVAREFF.

This rearrangement joins TRBV15 to TRBJ2-5, with D unclear. Trimming pared 1 base from V and 2 bases from J, leaving 8 bases between. Germline V gives CDR1 LNHNV, CDR2 YYDKDF (reference sequence). The CDR3 sequence is 14 residues long. The CDR3 reads CATSRGTLQETQYF. CDR3 bases: TGTGCCACCAGCAGAGGTACATTGCAAGAGACCCAGTACTTC.

The chain joins TRBV5-1 to TRBJ1-6; weak D call: TRBD1 (6 bases). The V end lost 2 bases, the J end lost 2 bases, and 11 bases lay between the germline ends. This CDR3 contains 16 residues. The germline CDR1 and CDR2 sequences are SGHRS and YFSETQ. The CDR3 nucleotides are TGCGCCAGCAGCTTCACACAGGGAGCCTATAATTCACCCCTCCACTTT. This sequence encodes CASSFTQGAYNSPLHF. Full variable domain (rest looked up from reference TRBV5-1 and TRBJ1-6): KAGVTQTPRYLIKTRGQQVTLSCSPISGHRSVSWYQQTPGQGLQFLFEYFSETQRNKGNFPGRFSGRQFSNSRSEMNVSTLELGDSALYLCASSFTQGAYNSPLHFGNGTRLTVT.

This clone was found once. The chain has TRBV2 and TRBJ1-6, with D tentatively TRBD1 (5 bases). The CDR3 is made up of 13 amino acids. Deletions cut 8 bases from V and 7 bases from J, with 12 bases between. Germline-derived CDR1 and CDR2 are SNHLY and FYNNEI. The CDR3 protein is CASGTTYNSPLHF. DNA for the CDR3: TGTGCCAGCGGGACGACTTACAATTCACCCCTCCACTTT.

The chain links TRBV9 to TRBJ2-5; D unclear. This CDR3 spans 15 amino acids. Trimming removed 0 bases from V and 1 base from J, with 10 bases in between. CDR1 and CDR2 from the germline V gene are SGDLS and YYNGEE. The CDR3 is CASSVAGRAQETQYF. CDR3 DNA: TGTGCCAGCAGCGTAGCCGGAAGAGCCCAAGAGACCCAGTACTTC.

V and J are TRBV19 and TRBJ2-6, with a weak D call TRBD2 (6 bases). V shed 5 bases and J shed 2 bases, with 16 bases lying between them. Germline V CDR1 and CDR2: LNHDA, SQIVND (reference sequence). CDR3 length equals 17 residues. CDR3 DNA: TGTGCCAGTAGTCCCCGCCGCCCGGGGGCTGGGGCCAACGTCCTGACTTTC. It encodes CASSPRRPGAGANVLTF.

The chain links TRBV5-6 to TRBJ1-1, with D unclear. CDR3 size: 11 residues. The V and J ends lost 4 bases and 7 bases respectively, with 8 bases between them. The germline CDR1 and CDR2 sequences are SGHDT and YYEEEE. The CDR3 reads CASSLRGEAFF. Written as DNA, the CDR3 is TGTGCCAGCAGCCTGCGCGGTGAAGCTTTCTTT.

The V and J genes are TRBV6-2 or TRBV6-3 and TRBJ2-7; 7 bases match TRBD2. CDR3 size: 17 residues. From germline, CDR1 is MNHEY and CDR2 SVGEGT. Germline trimming cut 2 bases from V and 0 bases from J; bases unmatched to any gene: 10. The CDR3 region is CASSYPQGGLSSYEQYF. The CDR3 region has the DNA TGTGCCAGCAGTTACCCCCAGGGAGGGCTTTCCTCCTACGAGCAGTACTTC.

This clone was observed a single time. The V call is TRBV9, the J call TRBJ2-1; 7 positions match TRBD2. The CDR3 has 15 amino acids. CDR1 and CDR2 from the germline V gene are SGDLS and YYNGEE. V shed 6 bases, J shed 5 bases, and the junction held 11 bases outside the gene matches. The CDR3: CASTSPAGSDNEQFF. The CDR3 bases are TGTGCCAGCACCTCCCCAGCGGGGTCCGACAATGAGCAGTTCTTC.

The V gene is TRBV3-1 (or the pseudogene TRBV3-2), the J gene TRBJ1-5; D may be TRBD1 (6 bases). Trimming took 1 base from V and 2 from J, leaving 6 bases between them. Per germline, CDR1 LGHDT and CDR2 YNNKEL (reference sequence). The CDR3 is 14 residues long. The CDR3 region is CASSQGGRNQPQHF. CDR3 bases: TGTGCCAGCAGCCAAGGGGGGCGCAATCAGCCCCAGCATTTT.

This chain uses TRBV6-5 with TRBJ2-7, with 11 bases fitting TRBD2. V lost 2 bases, J lost 1 base, and 1 base stayed unmatched. In germline, CDR1 is MNHEY, CDR2 SVGAGI. CDR3 length equals 15 residues. The CDR3 nucleotides are TGTGCCAGCAGTTACGCTAGCGGGGGGTCCTACGAGCAGTACTTC. The encoded protein is CASSYASGGSYEQYF.

The genes are TRBV12-3 or TRBV12-4 and TRBJ2-7; TRBD1 agrees at 7 bases. This CDR3 has 13 residues. Trimming at V came to 6 bases and at J to 1 base, leaving 3 bases not matched to a gene. CDR3 region: CASSLGQSYEQYF. The CDR3 nucleotides read TGTGCCAGCAGCTTGGGACAGTCCTACGAGCAGTACTTC.